Listed here are 9 T cell receptor beta chains from one sample, sequenced in a study of prognosis after radiotherapy for stage I lung cancer. The TCR beta CDR3 region was amplified from genomic DNA, with two rounds of multiplex PCR being used for the amplification. First-round PCR, the initial amplification, used primers specific to each TRBV and TRBJ gene. TCRdb redid the calling of the multiplex PCR reads with MiXCR, one entry per CDR3 protein. The sample has approximately 17,000 distinct CDR3 sequences, roughly 45% seen once. The source was PBMCs, collected before or after stereotactic body radiation therapy (not recorded which). The receptors were sampled from a donor aged 50 or older with non-small cell lung cancer.

This clonotype was counted ten times or more. This CDR3 reads CASSALTGSSHEQYF. In DNA form, the CDR3 reads TGTGCCAGCAGCGCCTTGACAGGGAGTAGCCACGAGCAGTACTTC. This chain connects TRBV11-2 to TRBJ2-7; 7 bases agree with TRBD1. Trimming at V came to 5 bases and at J to 5 bases, leaving 12 bases not matched to a gene. CDR3 size: 15 residues. CDR1 and CDR2 from the germline V gene are SGHAT and FQNNGV.

Ten or more counts support this clonotype. Mismatch with germline at one junction end may stem from a read error. The rearrangement links TRBV19 to TRBJ2-7; maybe TRBD1 (6 bases). The germline gives CDR1 LNHDA, CDR2 SQIVND (reference sequence). The CDR3 length is 15 residues. CDR3 in DNA: TGTGCCAGTGGTATAGCCTTGACAGGAACCTACGAGCAGTACTTC. This encodes CASGIALTGTYEQYF.

This clonotype was recorded many times. The V gene is TRBV11-2, the J gene TRBJ2-7, with D perhaps TRBD2 (5 bases). The CDR3 has 16 amino acids. CDR1 is SGHAT, CDR2 FQNNGV, per germline. Trimming stripped 6 bases from V and 0 bases from J, with 18 bases between. The CDR3 sequence is CASSVTPSAGSYEQYF. The CDR3 DNA reads as TGTGCCAGCAGTGTCACTCCCTCCGCGGGCTCCTACGAGCAGTACTTC.

As concerns this clonotype: Sequence at one end of the junction differs from germline and may be a read error. The J gene is TRBJ1-3, the V gene TRBV6-2 or TRBV6-3; D is perhaps TRBD1 (6 bases). Looked up from germline, CDR1 is MNHEY and CDR2 is SVGEGT. The CDR3 runs 12 residues. In DNA, the CDR3 is TGTGCCAGCATCCACGGACAGTGCGCCGTTCTTTTT. It encodes CASIHGQCAVLF.

Of note for this clonotype: Since a much larger clone is just one base distant, this may be a read error. The rearrangement uses TRBV20-1 and TRBJ2-3, with D perhaps TRBD1 (5 bases). Germline CDR1 reads DFQATT; CDR2 reads SNEGSKA (reference sequence). This CDR3 has 14 residues. The V end was cut by 6 bases, the J end by 2 bases, with 15 bases between. This CDR3 is CSAPQAWDTDTQYF. CDR3 nucleotide sequence: TGCAGTGCCCCACAGGCGTGGGACACAGATACGCAGTATTTT.

The chain joins TRBV18 to TRBJ2-3; no definite D call. The CDR3 is made up of 16 amino acids. Trimming left V 0 bases short and J 1 base short, with 11 bases between. Germline assignment: CDR1 KGHSH and CDR2 LQKENI. CDR3 sequence: CASSPPDSIGTDTQYF. CDR3 DNA: TGTGCCAGCTCACCACCGGATAGCATCGGCACAGATACGCAGTATTTT.

This rearrangement joins TRBV7-2 to TRBJ1-3, with D unclear. Germline V gene data show CDR1 as SGHTA and CDR2 as FQGNSA. The CDR3 covers 14 residues. V was trimmed by 6 bases and J by 2 bases, leaving 11 bases between them. The CDR3 region is CASSSYAPGNTIYF. In DNA form, the CDR3 reads TGTGCCAGCAGTTCTTACGCCCCTGGAAACACCATATATTTT.

The J gene is TRBJ2-1, the V gene TRBV28; 14 bases fit TRBD2. Germline V gene lookup returns CDR1 MDHEN and CDR2 SYDVKM. The V gene end was trimmed by 7 bases and the J gene end by 10 bases; junction bases not matched to a gene: 3. The CDR3 consists of 13 residues. The CDR3 coding sequence is TGTGCCAGCATTCGACTAGCGGGAGGGGAGCAGTTCTTC. Its translation: CASIRLAGGEQFF.

This clonotype occurred many times. The chain employs TRBV20-1 and TRBJ1-5, with D perhaps TRBD1 (5 bases). Germline V gene sequence: CDR1 DFQATT, CDR2 SNEGSKA (reference sequence). V lost 6 bases, J lost 3 bases, and 15 bases lay in between. The length of the CDR3 is 14 residues. The DNA of the CDR3 is TGCAGTGCCGAAAACCCAGGGCACAATCAGCCCCAGCATTTT. Its protein is CSAENPGHNQPQHF.